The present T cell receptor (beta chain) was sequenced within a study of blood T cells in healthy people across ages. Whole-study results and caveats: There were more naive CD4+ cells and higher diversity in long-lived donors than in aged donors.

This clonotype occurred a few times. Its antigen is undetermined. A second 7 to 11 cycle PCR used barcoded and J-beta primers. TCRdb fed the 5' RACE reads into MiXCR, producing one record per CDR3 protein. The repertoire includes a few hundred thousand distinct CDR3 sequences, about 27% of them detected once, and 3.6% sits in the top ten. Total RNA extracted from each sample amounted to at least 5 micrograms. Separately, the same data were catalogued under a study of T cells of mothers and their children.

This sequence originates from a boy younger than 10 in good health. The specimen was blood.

Written as DNA, the CDR3 is TGCGCCACCGAAGAGCGTGGCAACTATGGCTACACCTTC. Protein product: CATEERGNYGYTF. The chain carries TRBV4-3 and TRBJ1-2; D ambiguous. This CDR3 comprises 13 residues. Germline values: CDR1 LGHNA, CDR2 YSLEER. V was pared by 10 bases and J by 2 bases, with 14 bases between.